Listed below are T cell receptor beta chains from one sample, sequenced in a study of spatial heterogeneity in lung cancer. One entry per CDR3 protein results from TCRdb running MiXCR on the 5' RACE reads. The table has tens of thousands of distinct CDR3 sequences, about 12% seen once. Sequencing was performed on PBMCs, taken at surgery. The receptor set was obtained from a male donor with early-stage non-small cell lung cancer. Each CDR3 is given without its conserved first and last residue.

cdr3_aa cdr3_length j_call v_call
ASSHGTGQETQY 12 TRBJ2-5 TRBV3-1
ATQDSLREQY 10 TRBJ2-7 TRBV6-5
ASSLRGGTSNTGELF 15 TRBJ2-2 TRBV7-9
ASSLGPDLGANVLT 14 TRBJ2-6 TRBV5-1
ASSPEGRAIDTQY 13 TRBJ2-3 TRBV7-2
ASSYTSGDGYT 11 TRBJ1-2 TRBV12-3/TRBV12-4
ASRPGGGIETQY 12 TRBJ2-5 TRBV28
SVGNNYGYT 9 TRBJ1-2 TRBV20-1
ASSLVSGNTIY 11 TRBJ1-3 TRBV27
ASSQSATGSTDTQY 14 TRBJ2-3 TRBV23-1
ASSPPGRQETQY 12 TRBJ2-5 TRBV14
ASSYYGGRLDEQY 13 TRBJ2-7 TRBV6-5
ASSERNTEAF 10 TRBJ1-1 TRBV25-1
ASSDRATYGYT 11 TRBJ1-2 TRBV27
ASSKGQGLSTDTQY 14 TRBJ2-3 TRBV5-1
ASSISETGRTF 11 TRBJ2-1 TRBV7-2
ASSSSGGHNEQF 12 TRBJ2-1 TRBV10-1
SERSGGALSDTQY 13 TRBJ2-3 TRBV20-1
ASSPPDILYEQY 12 TRBJ2-7 TRBV3-1
ATSGANTEAF 10 TRBJ1-1 TRBV10-3
ASSWTSGGQETQY 13 TRBJ2-5 TRBV5-1
ASSVDGGAGSYNEQF 15 TRBJ2-1 TRBV7-2
ASRGMASGANVLT 13 TRBJ2-6 TRBV10-2
ASSQTRQANEKLF 13 TRBJ1-4 TRBV7-9
ASSQRRGYYEQY 12 TRBJ2-7 TRBV3-1
ASSEYAGPRNSPLH 14 TRBJ1-6 TRBV25-1
ASIAPGKADGGYEQY 15 TRBJ2-7 TRBV2
SARDDRGSHQPQH 13 TRBJ1-5 TRBV20-1
ASSTQSSGANVLT 13 TRBJ2-6 TRBV28
SAAVQREGHEQF 12 TRBJ2-1 TRBV20-1
ASSLRGLYEQY 11 TRBJ2-7 TRBV27
ASSSALAVVETQY 13 TRBJ2-5 TRBV12-3/TRBV12-4
ASSQDRAFHQETQY 14 TRBJ2-5 TRBV4-3
ASSLWDRGLSYNSPLH 16 TRBJ1-6 TRBV28
ASSYNVRGGYT 11 TRBJ1-2 TRBV5-1
ASSAGQGDNSPLH 13 TRBJ1-6 TRBV2
ASSSSWFGNSPLH 13 TRBJ1-6 TRBV7-2
ASSLVGTDRTDTQY 14 TRBJ2-3 TRBV5-1
SARDQIGFYT 10 TRBJ1-2 TRBV20-1
ASSQEEREGGEQF 13 TRBJ2-1 TRBV3-1
AISDVRQGKVEAF 13 TRBJ1-1 TRBV10-3